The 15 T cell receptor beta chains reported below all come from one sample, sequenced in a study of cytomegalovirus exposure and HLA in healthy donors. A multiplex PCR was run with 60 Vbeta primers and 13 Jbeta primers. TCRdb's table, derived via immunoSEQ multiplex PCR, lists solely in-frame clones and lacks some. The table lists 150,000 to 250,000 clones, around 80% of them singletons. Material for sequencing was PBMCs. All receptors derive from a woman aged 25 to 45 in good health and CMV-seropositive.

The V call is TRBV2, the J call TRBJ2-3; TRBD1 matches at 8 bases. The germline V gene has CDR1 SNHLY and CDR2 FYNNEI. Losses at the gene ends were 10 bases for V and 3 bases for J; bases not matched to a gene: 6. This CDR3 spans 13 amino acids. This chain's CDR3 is CANSGGATDTQYF. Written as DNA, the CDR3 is TGTGCCAACTCAGGGGGCGCGACAGATACGCAGTATTTT. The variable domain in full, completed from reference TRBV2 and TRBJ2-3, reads EPEVTQTPSHQVTQMGQEVILRCVPISNHLYFYWYRQILGQKVEFLVSFYNNEISEKSEIFDDQFSVERPDGSNFTLKIRSTKLEDSAMYFCANSGGATDTQYFGPGTRLTVL.

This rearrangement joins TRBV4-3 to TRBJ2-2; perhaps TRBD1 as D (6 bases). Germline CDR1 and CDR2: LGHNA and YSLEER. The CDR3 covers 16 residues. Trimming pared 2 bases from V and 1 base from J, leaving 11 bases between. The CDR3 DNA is TGCGCCAGCAGCCAATTAACAGGGTTGAACACCGGGGAGCTGTTTTTT. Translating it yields CASSQLTGLNTGELFF.

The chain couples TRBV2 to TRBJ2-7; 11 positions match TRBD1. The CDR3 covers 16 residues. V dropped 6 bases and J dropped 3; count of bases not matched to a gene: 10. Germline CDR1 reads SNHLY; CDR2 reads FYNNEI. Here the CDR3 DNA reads TGTGCCAGCAGCGGGTCACGGGACAGGGGGAACTACGAGCAGTACTTC. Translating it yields CASSGSRDRGNYEQYF.

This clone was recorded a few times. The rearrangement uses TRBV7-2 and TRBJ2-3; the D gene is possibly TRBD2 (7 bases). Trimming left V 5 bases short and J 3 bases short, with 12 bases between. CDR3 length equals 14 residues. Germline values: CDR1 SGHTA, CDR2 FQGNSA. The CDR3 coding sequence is TGTGCCAGCAGCCAACGGGGGGCTACAGATACGCAGTATTTT. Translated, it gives CASSQRGATDTQYF.

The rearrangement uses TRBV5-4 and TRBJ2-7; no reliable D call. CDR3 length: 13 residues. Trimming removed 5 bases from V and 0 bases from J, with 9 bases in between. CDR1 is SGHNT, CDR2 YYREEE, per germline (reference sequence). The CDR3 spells CASSRLNSYEQYF. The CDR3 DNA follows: TGTGCCAGCAGTCGACTCAACTCCTACGAGCAGTACTTC.

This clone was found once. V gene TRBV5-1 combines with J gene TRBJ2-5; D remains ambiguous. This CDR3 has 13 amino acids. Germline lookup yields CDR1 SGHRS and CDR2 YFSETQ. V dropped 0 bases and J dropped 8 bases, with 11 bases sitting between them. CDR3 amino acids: CASSLEPPLTQYF. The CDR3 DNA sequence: TGCGCCAGCAGCTTGGAGCCCCCTTTAACCCAGTACTTC.

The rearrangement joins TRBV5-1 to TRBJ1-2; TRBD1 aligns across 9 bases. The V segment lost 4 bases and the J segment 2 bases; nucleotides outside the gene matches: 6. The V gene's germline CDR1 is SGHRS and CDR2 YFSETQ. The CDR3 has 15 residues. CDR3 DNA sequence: TGCGCCAGCAGCATTTGGACAGGGGCAAACTATGGCTACACCTTC. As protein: CASSIWTGANYGYTF.

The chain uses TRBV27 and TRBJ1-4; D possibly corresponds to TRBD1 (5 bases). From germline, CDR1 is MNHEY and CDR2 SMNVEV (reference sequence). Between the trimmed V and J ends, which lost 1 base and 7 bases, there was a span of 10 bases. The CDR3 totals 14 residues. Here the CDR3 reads CASSLFRGGEKLFF. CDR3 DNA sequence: TGTGCCAGCAGTTTATTTAGGGGAGGTGAAAAACTGTTTTTT.

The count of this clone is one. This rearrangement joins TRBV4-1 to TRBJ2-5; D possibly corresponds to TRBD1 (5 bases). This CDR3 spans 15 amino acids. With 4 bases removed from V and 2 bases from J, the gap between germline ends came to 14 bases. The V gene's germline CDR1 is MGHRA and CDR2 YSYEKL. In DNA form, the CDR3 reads TGCGCCAGCAGCCGCCTCAGGGTTGGGCAAGAGACCCAGTACTTC. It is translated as CASSRLRVGQETQYF.

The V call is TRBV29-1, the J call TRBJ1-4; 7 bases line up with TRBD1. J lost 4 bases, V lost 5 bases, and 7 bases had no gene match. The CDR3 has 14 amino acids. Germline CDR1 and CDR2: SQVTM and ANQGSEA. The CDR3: CSVSGYRGNEKLFF. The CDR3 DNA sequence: TGCAGCGTTTCCGGTTACAGGGGTAATGAAAAACTGTTTTTT. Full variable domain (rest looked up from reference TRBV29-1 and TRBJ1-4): SAVISQKPSRDICQRGTSLTIQCQVDSQVTMMFWYRQQPGQSLTLIATANQGSEATYESGFVIDKFPISRPNLTFSTLTVSNMSPEDSSIYLCSVSGYRGNEKLFFGSGTQLSVL.

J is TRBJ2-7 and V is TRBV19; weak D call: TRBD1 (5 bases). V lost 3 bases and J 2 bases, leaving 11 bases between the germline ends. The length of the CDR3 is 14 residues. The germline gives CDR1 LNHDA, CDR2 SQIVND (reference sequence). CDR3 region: CASSITQGPYEQYF. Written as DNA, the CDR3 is TGTGCCAGTAGTATTACCCAGGGCCCCTACGAGCAGTACTTC.

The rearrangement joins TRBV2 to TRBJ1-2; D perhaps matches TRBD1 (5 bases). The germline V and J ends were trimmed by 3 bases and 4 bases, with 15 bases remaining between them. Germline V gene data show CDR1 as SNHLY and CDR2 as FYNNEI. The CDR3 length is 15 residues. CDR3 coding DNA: TGTGCCAGCAGTGAGGGTCGAGGGACTGGCTATGGCTACACCTTC. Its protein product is CASSEGRGTGYGYTF.

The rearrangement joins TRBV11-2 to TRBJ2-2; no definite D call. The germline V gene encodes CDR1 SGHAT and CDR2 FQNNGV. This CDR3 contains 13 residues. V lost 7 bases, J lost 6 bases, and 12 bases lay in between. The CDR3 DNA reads TGTGCCAGCAACGACATGGTTCCCGGGGAGCTGTTTTTT. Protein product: CASNDMVPGELFF.

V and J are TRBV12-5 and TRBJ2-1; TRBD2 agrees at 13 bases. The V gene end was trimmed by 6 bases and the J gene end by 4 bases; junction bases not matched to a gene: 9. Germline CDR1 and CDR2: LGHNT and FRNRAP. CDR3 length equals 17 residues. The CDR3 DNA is TGTGCTAGTGGCCCAACTAGCGGGAGGGATTTTTACAATGAGCAGTTCTTC. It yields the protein CASGPTSGRDFYNEQFF.

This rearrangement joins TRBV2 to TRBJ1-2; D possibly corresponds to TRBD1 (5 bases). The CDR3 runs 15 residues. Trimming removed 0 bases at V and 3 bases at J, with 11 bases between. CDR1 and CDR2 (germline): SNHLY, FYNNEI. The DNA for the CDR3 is TGTGCCAGCAGTGAAGCGCCGGGCAGGGACTATGGCTACACCTTC. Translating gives CASSEAPGRDYGYTF.